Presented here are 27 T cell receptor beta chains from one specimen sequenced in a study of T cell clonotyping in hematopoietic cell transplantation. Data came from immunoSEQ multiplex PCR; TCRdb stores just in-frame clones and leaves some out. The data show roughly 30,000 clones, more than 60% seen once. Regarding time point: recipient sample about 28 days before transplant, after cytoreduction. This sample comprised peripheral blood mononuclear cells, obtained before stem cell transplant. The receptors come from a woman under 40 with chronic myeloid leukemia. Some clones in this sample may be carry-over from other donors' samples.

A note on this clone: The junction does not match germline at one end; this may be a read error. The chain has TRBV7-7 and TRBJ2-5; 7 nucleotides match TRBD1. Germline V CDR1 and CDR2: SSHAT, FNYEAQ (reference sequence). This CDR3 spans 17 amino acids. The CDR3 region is CASSPRTGTASGGTQYF. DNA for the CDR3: TGTGCTAGCAGCCCGAGAACCGGGACAGCTTCTGGTGGGACCCAGTACTTC.

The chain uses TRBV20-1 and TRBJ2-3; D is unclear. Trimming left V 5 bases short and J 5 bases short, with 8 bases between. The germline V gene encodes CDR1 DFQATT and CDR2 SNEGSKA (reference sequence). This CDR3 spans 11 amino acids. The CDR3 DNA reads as TGCAGTGCTCAAACTGGAGATACGCAGTATTTT. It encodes CSAQTGDTQYF.

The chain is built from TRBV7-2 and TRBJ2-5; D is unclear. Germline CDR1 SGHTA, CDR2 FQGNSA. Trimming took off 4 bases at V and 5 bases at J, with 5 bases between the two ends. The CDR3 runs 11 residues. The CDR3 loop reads CASSSWETQYF. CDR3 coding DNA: TGTGCCAGCAGCTCGTGGGAGACCCAGTACTTC.

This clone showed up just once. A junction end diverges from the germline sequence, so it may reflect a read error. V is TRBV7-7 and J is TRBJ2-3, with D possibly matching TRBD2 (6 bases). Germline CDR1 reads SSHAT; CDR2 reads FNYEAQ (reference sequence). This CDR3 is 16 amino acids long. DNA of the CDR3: TGTGCTAGCAGCTTAGCGGACGGGACCATGGGAGATACGCAGTATTTT. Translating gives CASSLADGTMGDTQYF.

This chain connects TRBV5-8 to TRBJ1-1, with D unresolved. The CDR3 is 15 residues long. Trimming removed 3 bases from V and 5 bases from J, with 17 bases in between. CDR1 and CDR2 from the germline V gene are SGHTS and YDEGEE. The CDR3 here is CASSSQARGVTEAFF. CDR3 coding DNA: TGTGCCAGCAGCTCCCAAGCTCGCGGAGTGACTGAAGCTTTCTTT.

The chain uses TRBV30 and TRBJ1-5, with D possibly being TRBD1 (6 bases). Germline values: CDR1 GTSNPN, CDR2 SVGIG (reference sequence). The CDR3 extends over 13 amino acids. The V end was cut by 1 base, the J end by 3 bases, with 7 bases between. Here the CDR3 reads CAWSGQVNQPQHF. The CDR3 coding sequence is TGTGCCTGGAGTGGACAGGTCAATCAGCCCCAGCATTTT.

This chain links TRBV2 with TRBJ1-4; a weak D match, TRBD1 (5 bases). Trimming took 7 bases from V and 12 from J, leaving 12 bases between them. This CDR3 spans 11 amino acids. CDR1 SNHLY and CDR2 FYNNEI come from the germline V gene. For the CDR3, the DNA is TGTGCCAGCAAGCAGGGTGAGGAACTGTTTTTT. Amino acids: CASKQGEELFF.

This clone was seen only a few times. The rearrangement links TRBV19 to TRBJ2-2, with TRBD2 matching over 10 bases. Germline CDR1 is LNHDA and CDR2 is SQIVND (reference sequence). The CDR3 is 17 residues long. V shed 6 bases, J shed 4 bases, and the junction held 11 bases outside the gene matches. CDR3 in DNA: TGTGCCAGTAGCAAAGCGGGGGGGCAAGGCTCCACCGGGGAGCTGTTTTTT. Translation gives CASSKAGGQGSTGELFF.

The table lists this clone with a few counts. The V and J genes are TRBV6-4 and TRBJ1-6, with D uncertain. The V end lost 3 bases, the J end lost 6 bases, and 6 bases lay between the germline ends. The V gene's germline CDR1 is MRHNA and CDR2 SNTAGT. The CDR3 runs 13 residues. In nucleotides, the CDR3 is TGTGCCAGCAGTGAACACATTAATTCACCCCTCCACTTT. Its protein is CASSEHINSPLHF.

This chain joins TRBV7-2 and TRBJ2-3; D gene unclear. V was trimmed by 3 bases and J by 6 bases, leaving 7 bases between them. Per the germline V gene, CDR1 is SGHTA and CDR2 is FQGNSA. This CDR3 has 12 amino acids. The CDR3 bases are TGTGCCAGCAGCTTGATGGGGGATACGCAGTATTTT. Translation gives CASSLMGDTQYF.

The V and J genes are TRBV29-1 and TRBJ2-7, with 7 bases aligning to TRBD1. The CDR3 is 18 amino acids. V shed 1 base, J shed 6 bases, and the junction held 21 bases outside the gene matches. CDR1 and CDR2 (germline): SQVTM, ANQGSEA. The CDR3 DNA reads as TGCAGCGTTGAAGCCCCAGGGACAGTGGGGGTTGATTGGAGCGAGCAGTACTTC. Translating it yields CSVEAPGTVGVDWSEQYF.

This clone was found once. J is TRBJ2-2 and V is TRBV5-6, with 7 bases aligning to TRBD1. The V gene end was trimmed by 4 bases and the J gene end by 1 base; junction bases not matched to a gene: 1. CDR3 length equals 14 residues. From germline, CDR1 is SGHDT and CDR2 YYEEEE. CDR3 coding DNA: TGTGCCAGCAGCCGGACAGGGAACACCGGGGAGCTGTTTTTT. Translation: CASSRTGNTGELFF.

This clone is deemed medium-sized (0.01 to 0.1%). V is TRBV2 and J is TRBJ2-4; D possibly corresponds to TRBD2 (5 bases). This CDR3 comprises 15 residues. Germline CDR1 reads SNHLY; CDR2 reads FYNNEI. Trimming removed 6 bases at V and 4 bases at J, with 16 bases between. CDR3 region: CASRESGALKNIQYF. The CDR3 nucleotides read TGTGCCAGCAGGGAGAGCGGCGCGCTGAAAAACATTCAGTACTTC.

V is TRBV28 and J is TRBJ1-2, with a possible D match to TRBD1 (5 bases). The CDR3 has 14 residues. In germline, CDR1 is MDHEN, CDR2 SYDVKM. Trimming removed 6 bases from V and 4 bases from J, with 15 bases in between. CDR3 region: CASRVTGTSYGYTF. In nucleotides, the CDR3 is TGTGCCAGCAGGGTCACAGGAACCTCCTATGGCTACACCTTC.

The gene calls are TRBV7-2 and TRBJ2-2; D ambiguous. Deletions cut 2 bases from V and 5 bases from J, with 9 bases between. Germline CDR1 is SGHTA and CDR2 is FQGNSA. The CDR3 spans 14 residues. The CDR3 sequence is CASSLREGTGELFF. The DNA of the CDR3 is TGTGCCAGCAGCTTAAGGGAAGGGACCGGGGAGCTGTTTTTT.

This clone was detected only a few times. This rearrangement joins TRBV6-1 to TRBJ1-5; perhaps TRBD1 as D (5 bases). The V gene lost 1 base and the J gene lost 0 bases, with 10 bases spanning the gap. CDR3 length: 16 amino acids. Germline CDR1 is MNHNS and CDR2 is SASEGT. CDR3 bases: TGTGCCAGCAGTGAAGGGTCAGGGTATAGCAATCAGCCCCAGCATTTT. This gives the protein CASSEGSGYSNQPQHF.

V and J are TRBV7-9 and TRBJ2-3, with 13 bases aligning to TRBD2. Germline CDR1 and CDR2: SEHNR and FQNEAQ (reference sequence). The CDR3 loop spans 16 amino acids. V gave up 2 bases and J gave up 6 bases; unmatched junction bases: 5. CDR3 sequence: CASSLMGLAGSDTQYF. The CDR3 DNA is TGTGCCAGCAGCTTAATGGGACTAGCGGGAAGCGATACGCAGTATTTT.

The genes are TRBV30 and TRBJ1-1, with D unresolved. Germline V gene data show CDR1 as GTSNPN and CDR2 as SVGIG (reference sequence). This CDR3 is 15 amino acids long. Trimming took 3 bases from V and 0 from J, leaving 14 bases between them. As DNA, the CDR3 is TGTGCCTGGAGCCCCGGGATGGGGATGAACACTGAAGCTTTCTTT. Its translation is CAWSPGMGMNTEAFF.

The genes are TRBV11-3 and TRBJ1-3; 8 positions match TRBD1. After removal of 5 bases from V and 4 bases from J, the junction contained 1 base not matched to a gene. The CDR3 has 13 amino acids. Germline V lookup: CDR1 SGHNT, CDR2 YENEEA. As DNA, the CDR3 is TGTGCCAGCAGCCGGGACAGGGGAAACACCATATATTTT. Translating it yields CASSRDRGNTIYF.

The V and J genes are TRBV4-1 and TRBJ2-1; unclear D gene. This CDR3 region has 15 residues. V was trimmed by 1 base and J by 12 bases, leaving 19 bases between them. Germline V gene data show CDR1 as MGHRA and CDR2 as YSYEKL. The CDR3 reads CASSQGIYSGLRQFF. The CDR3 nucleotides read TGCGCCAGCAGCCAAGGAATTTACAGTGGGTTGAGGCAGTTCTTC.

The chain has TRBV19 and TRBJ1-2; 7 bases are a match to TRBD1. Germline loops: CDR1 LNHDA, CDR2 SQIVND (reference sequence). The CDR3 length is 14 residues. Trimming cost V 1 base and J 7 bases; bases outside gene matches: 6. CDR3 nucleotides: TGTGCCAGTAGTATAGGACAGGGCCAAAGTGGCTACACCTTC. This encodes CASSIGQGQSGYTF.

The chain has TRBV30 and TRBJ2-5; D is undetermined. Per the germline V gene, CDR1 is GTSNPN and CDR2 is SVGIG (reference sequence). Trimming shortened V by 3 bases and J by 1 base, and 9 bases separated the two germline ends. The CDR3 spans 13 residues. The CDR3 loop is CAWRANLQETQYF. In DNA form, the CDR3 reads TGTGCCTGGAGAGCGAACCTCCAAGAGACCCAGTACTTC.

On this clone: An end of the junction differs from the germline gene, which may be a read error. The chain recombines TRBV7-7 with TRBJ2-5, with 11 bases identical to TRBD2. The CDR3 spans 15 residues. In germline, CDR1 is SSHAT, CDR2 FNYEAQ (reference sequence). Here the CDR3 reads CASSLVAGGPQTQYF. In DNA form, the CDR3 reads TGTGCTAGCAGCTTAGTAGCGGGGGGGCCTCAGACCCAGTACTTC.

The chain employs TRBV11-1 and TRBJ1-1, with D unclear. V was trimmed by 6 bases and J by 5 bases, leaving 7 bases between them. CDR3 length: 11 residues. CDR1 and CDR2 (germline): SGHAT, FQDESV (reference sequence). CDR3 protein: CASRRVTEAFF. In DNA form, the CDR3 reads TGTGCCAGCAGGAGGGTTACTGAAGCTTTCTTT. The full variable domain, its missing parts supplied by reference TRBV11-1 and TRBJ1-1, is EAEVAQSPRYKITEKSQAVAFWCDPISGHATLYWYRQILGQGPELLVQFQDESVVDDSQLPKDRFSAERLKGVDSTLKIQPAELGDSAMYLCASRRVTEAFFGQGTRLTVV.

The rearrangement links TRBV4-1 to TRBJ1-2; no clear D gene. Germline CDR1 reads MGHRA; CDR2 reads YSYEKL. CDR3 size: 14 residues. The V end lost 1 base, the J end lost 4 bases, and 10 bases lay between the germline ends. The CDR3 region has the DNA TGCGCCAGCAGCCAAGTGTCTAGCGGCTATGGCTACACCTTC. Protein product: CASSQVSSGYGYTF.

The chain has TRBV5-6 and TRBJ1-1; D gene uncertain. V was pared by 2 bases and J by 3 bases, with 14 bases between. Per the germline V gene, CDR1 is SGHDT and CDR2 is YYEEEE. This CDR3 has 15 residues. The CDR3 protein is CASSFVSGGYTEAFF. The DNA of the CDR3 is TGTGCCAGCAGCTTTGTATCGGGTGGGTACACTGAAGCTTTCTTT.

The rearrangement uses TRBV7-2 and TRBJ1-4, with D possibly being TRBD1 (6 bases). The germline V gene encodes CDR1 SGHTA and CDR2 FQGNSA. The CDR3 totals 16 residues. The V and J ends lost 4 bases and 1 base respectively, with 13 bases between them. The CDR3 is CASSSQTGQTNEKLFF. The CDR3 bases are TGTGCCAGCAGCTCACAAACGGGACAAACTAATGAAAAACTGTTTTTT.